This entry lists 15 T cell receptor beta chains sequenced from one sample in a study of shared clonotypes between healthy human individuals. The assay was immunoSEQ multiplex PCR, and TCRdb's table has in-frame clones only and misses some. The table shows roughly 530,000 clones, with almost 97% occurring only once. Source material: naive CD4+ T cells sorted from blood. Subset given: CD45RA+ positively selected. The receptor source for this set is a woman under 40 in good health.

The chain has TRBV7-9 and TRBJ2-6, with D tentatively TRBD2 (6 bases). This CDR3 has 18 amino acids. Germline V gene lookup returns CDR1 SEHNR and CDR2 FQNEAQ (reference sequence). V dropped 1 base and J dropped 2 bases, with 15 bases sitting between them. In nucleotides, the CDR3 is TGTGCCAGCAGCTTAGTGGGGGGTGATAAAGCTGGGGCCAACGTCCTGACTTTC. Protein product: CASSLVGGDKAGANVLTF. The variable domain in full, completed from reference TRBV7-9 and TRBJ2-6, reads DTGVSQNPRHKITKRGQNVTFRCDPISEHNRLYWYRQTLGQGPEFLTYFQNEAQLEKSRLLSDRFSAERPKGSFSTLEIQRTEQGDSAMYLCASSLVGGDKAGANVLTFGAGSRLTVL.

The chain couples TRBV7-9 to TRBJ1-1, with 10 bases matching TRBD1. Germline CDR1 reads SEHNR; CDR2 reads FQNEAQ (reference sequence). The CDR3 loop spans 14 amino acids. The trim removed 3 bases at V and 6 bases at J, leaving 4 bases unmatched. Here the CDR3 reads CASSFSGTGAEAFF. The CDR3 DNA reads TGTGCCAGCAGCTTTTCCGGGACAGGGGCTGAAGCTTTCTTT.

V usage is TRBV5-1 and J usage is TRBJ2-3, with 11 bases matching TRBD2. CDR1 SGHRS and CDR2 YFSETQ come from the germline V gene. The CDR3 is made up of 15 amino acids. The ends lost 7 bases at V and 4 bases at J; junction bases unmatched: 8. Written as DNA, the CDR3 is TGCGCCAGCGGGACTAGCGGAAATAAACCAGATACGCAGTATTTT. Its translation: CASGTSGNKPDTQYF.

V gene TRBV18 combines with J gene TRBJ2-2; 7 bases map to TRBD1. CDR3 length: 16 residues. V was pared by 3 bases and J by 2 bases, with 6 bases of the junction left unmatched. From germline, CDR1 is KGHSH and CDR2 LQKENI. CDR3 bases: TGTGCCAGCTCACCTATGGGACAGTTAAACACCGGGGAGCTGTTTTTT. Translation gives CASSPMGQLNTGELFF.

The rearrangement joins TRBV28 to TRBJ2-7; D is unresolved. Germline CDR1 and CDR2: MDHEN and SYDVKM. This CDR3 has 12 residues. Deletions cut 10 bases from V and 4 bases from J, with 14 bases between. The CDR3 here is CATKPDRYEQYF. The CDR3 DNA reads as TGTGCCACCAAGCCGGACCGTTACGAGCAGTACTTC.

The chain combines TRBV7-7 with TRBJ2-2; 8 nucleotides agree with TRBD2. The V and J ends lost 2 bases and 2 bases, in that order; junction bases with no gene match: 1. Looked up from germline, CDR1 is SSHAT and CDR2 is FNYEAQ (reference sequence). The CDR3 spans 15 residues. The CDR3 spells CASSLTSGNTGELFF. The CDR3 DNA sequence: TGTGCCAGCAGCTTAACTAGCGGCAACACCGGGGAGCTGTTTTTT.

CDR3 amino acids: CASSLMVHEQYF. In nucleotides, the CDR3 is TGTGCCAGCAGTTTGATGGTCCACGAGCAGTACTTC. The chain employs TRBV28 and TRBJ2-7; D is unclear. The CDR3 contains 12 residues. In germline, CDR1 is MDHEN, CDR2 SYDVKM. V was pared by 3 bases and J by 5 bases, with 8 bases between.

V gene TRBV5-4 combines with J gene TRBJ2-3; 8 nucleotides match TRBD2. Looked up from germline, CDR1 is SGHNT and CDR2 is YYREEE (reference sequence). With V trimmed by 3 bases and J by 0 bases, 9 bases remained unmatched. CDR3 length: 17 amino acids. The CDR3: CASSWGGSGASTDTQYF. The CDR3 bases are TGTGCCAGCAGCTGGGGCGGTAGCGGGGCTAGCACAGATACGCAGTATTTT.

V is TRBV7-2 and J is TRBJ1-6; D perhaps matches TRBD1 (5 bases). CDR1 and CDR2 (germline): SGHTA, FQGNSA. V shed 6 bases and J shed 9 bases, with 15 bases lying between them. The CDR3 runs 14 residues. CDR3 nucleotides: TGTGCCAGCAGTTCCGGGACCGCTCCTTCACCCCTCCACTTT. Translated: CASSSGTAPSPLHF.

The chain couples TRBV5-1 to TRBJ2-7, with 10 positions matching TRBD2. The length of the CDR3 is 16 residues. Per germline, CDR1 SGHRS and CDR2 YFSETQ. The trim removed 0 bases at V and 0 bases at J, leaving 3 bases unmatched. CDR3 sequence: CASSLAGLADSYEQYF. CDR3 DNA sequence: TGCGCCAGCAGCTTGGCTGGACTAGCGGACTCCTACGAGCAGTACTTC.

This rearrangement joins TRBV18 to TRBJ2-7, with D maybe TRBD1 (6 bases). CDR1 is KGHSH, CDR2 LQKENI, per germline. The V end lost 3 bases, the J end lost 6 bases, and 21 bases lay between the germline ends. CDR3 length equals 16 residues. DNA for the CDR3: TGTGCCAGCTCACCCGCGACAGGACTTATTCTCGTCGAGCAGTACTTC. Protein product: CASSPATGLILVEQYF. The full variable domain, completed using reference TRBV18 and TRBJ2-7, is NAGVMQNPRHLVRRRGQEARLRCSPMKGHSHVYWYRQLPEEGLKFMVYLQKENIIDESGMPKERFSAEFPKEGPSILRIQQVVRGDSAAYFCASSPATGLILVEQYFGPGTRLTVT.

The chain uses TRBV29-1 and TRBJ2-7; D may correspond to TRBD1 or TRBD2 (5 bases each). The CDR3 runs to 12 residues. The germline gives CDR1 SQVTM, CDR2 ANQGSEA. With 7 bases removed from V and 1 base from J, the gap between germline ends came to 11 bases. The CDR3 coding sequence is TGCAGCGCATGGGACGGGTCCTACGAGCAGTACTTC. Amino acid sequence: CSAWDGSYEQYF.

The V gene is TRBV6-4, the J gene TRBJ2-5; the D gene is possibly TRBD2 (5 bases). V lost 2 bases and J 2 bases, leaving 24 bases between the germline ends. The germline V gene has CDR1 MRHNA and CDR2 SNTAGT. The CDR3 has 19 amino acids. For the CDR3, the DNA is TGTGCCAGCAGTGACCATTCCCTCTTTGGACTGGTGTTACAAGAGACCCAGTACTTC. It codes for CASSDHSLFGLVLQETQYF.

The chain combines TRBV19 with TRBJ2-2; a possible D gene is TRBD2 (5 bases). CDR3 size: 14 residues. V was cut by 5 bases and J by 3 bases, with 10 bases left in between. Germline V gene data show CDR1 as LNHDA and CDR2 as SQIVND (reference sequence). This chain's CDR3 is CASSRGGDTGELFF. CDR3 nucleotides: TGTGCCAGTAGTCGGGGTGGGGACACCGGGGAGCTGTTTTTT.

The chain has TRBV28 and TRBJ2-6; D call uncertain. V was clipped by 2 bases and J by 0 bases, with 11 bases between them. The CDR3 consists of 17 residues. The germline V gene has CDR1 MDHEN and CDR2 SYDVKM. The CDR3 bases are TGTGCCAGCAGTTTAGTGCGGATTAGCTCTGGGGCCAACGTCCTGACTTTC. Its translation: CASSLVRISSGANVLTF.